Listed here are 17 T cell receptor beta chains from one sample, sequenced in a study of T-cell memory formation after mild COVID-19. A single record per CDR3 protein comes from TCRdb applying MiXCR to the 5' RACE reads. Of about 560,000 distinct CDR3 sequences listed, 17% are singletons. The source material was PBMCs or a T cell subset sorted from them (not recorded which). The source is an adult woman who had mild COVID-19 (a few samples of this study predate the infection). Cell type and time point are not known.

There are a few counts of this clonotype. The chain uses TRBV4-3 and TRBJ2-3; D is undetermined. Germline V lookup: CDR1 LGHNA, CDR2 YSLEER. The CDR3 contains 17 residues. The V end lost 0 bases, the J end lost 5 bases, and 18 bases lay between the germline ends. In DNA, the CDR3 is TGCGCCAGCAGCCAAGATCTACGGCTCTGGCTTGGAGATACGCAGTATTTT. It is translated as CASSQDLRLWLGDTQYF.

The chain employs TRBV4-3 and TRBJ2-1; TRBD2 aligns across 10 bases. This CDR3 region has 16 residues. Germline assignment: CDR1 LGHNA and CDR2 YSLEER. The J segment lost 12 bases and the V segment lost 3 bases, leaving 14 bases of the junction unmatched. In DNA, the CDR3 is TGCGCCAGCAGCCACCGACCGGGACTAGCGACCCAGGGGCAGTTCTTC. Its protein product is CASSHRPGLATQGQFF.

The CDR3 coding sequence is TGTGCCAGCACCCAAGGGACTAACACTGAAGCTTTCTTT. It yields the protein CASTQGTNTEAFF. This sequence joins TRBV12-3 or TRBV12-4 and TRBJ1-1, with D tentatively TRBD1 (5 bases). The V and J ends lost 7 bases and 2 bases respectively, with 11 bases between them. The CDR3 runs 13 residues.

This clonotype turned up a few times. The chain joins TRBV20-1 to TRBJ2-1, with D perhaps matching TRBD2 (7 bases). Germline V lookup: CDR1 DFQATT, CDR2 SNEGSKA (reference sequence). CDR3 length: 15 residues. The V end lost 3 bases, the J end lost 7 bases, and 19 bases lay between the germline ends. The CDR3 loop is CSARSAGALRNEQFF. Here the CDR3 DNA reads TGCAGTGCTAGGTCCGCGGGGGCCTTGAGGAATGAGCAGTTCTTC.

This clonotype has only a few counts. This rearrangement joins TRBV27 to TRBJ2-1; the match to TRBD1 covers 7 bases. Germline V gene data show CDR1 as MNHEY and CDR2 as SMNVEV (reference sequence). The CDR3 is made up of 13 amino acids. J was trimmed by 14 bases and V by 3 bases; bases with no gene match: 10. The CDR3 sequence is CASSLGPGGGEFF. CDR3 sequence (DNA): TGTGCCAGCAGTTTGGGACCAGGGGGTGGGGAGTTCTTC.

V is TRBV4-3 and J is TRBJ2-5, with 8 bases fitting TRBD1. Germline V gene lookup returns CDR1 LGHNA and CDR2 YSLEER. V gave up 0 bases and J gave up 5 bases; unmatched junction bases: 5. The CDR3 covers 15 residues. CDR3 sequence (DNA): TGCGCCAGCAGCCAAGATGGGACAGGAGAGGAGACCCAGTACTTC. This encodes CASSQDGTGEETQYF.

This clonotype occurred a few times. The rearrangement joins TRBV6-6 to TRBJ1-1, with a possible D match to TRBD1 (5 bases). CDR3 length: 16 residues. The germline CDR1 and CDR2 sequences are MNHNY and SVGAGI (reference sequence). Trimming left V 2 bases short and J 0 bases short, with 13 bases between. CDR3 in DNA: TGTGCCAGCAGTTACCCCCCCGGGGCGGTGAACACTGAAGCTTTCTTT. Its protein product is CASSYPPGAVNTEAFF.

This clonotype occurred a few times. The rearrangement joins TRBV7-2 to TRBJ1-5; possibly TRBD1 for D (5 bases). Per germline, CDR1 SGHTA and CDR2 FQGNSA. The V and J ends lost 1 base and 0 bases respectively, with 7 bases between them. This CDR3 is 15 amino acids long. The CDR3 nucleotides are TGTGCCAGCAGCTTAGGGACATTTAGCAATCAGCCCCAGCATTTT. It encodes CASSLGTFSNQPQHF.

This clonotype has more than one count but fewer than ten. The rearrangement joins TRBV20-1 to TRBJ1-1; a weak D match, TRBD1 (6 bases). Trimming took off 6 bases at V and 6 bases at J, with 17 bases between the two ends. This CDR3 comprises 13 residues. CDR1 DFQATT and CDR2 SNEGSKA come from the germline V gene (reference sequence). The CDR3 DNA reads TGCAGTGCCCCCCGGTCAGGGGATCCTGAAGCTTTCTTT. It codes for CSAPRSGDPEAFF.

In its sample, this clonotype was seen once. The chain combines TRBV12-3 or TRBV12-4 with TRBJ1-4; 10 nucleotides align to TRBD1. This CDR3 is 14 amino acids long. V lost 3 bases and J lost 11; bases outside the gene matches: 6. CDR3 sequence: CASSLRTGGEKLFF. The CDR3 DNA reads TGTGCCAGCAGTTTGAGGACAGGGGGAGAGAAACTGTTTTTT.

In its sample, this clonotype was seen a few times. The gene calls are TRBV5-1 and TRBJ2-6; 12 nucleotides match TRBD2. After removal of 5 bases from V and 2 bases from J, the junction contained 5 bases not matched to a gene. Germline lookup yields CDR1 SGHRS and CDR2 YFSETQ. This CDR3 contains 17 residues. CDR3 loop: CASRGTSGSAGANVLTF. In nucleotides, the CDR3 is TGCGCCAGCAGGGGGACTAGCGGGTCAGCTGGGGCCAACGTCCTGACTTTC.

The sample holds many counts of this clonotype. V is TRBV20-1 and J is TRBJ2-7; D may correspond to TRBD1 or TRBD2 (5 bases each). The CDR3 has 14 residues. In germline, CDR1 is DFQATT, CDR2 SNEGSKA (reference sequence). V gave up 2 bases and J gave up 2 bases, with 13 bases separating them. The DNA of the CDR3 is TGCAGTGCTAGACCAAACCTGGGGGCCTACGAGCAGTACTTC. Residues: CSARPNLGAYEQYF.

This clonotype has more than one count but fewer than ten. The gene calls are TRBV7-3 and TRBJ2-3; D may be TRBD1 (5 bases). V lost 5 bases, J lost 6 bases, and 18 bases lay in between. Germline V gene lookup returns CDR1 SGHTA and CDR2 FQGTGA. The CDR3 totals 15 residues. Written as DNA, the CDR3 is TGTGCCAGCAGCCTTGGGGCCAGGCGTGAGGATACGCAGTATTTT. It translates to CASSLGARREDTQYF.

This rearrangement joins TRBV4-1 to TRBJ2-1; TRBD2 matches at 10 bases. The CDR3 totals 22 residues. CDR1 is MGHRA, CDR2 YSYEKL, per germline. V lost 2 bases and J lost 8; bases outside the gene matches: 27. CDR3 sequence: CASSQPFGQAKLKSGRGDEQFF. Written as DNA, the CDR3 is TGCGCCAGCAGCCAACCGTTCGGACAGGCGAAACTGAAGAGCGGGAGGGGCGATGAGCAGTTCTTC.

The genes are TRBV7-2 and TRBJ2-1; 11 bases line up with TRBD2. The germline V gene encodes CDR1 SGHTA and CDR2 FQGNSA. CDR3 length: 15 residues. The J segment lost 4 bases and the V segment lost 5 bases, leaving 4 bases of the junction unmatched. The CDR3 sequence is CASSPSGGLYNEQFF. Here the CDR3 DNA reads TGTGCCAGCAGCCCTAGCGGGGGGCTTTACAATGAGCAGTTCTTC.

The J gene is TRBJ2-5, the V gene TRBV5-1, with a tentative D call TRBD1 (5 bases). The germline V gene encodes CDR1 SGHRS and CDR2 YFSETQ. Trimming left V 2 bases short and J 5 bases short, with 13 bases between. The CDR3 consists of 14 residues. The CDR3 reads CASSLLGASETQYF. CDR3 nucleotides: TGCGCCAGCAGCTTATTAGGGGCTTCGGAGACCCAGTACTTC.

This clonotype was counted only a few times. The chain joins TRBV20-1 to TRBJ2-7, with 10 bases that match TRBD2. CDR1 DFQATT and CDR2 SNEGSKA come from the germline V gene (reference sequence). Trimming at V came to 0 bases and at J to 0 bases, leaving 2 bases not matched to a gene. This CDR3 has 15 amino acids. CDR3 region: CSARELAGRSYEQYF. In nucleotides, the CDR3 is TGCAGTGCTAGAGAACTAGCGGGGCGCTCCTACGAGCAGTACTTC.